This is a list of T cell receptor beta chains from one sample in a study of beta chain features in type 1 diabetes. Only in-frame clones appear in the TCRdb table, and some are missing; sequencing was by immunoSEQ multiplex PCR. This sample carries hundreds of thousands of clones, around 9.6% of them seen once, and the ten largest clones take less than 0.035%. Sequenced: naive CD4+ T cells from blood. Source of these receptors: a young woman in good health. Both conserved end residues are part of each CDR3. A D gene is named only where the DNA matches it firmly. Clone size is stated in some rows and not others, as once, few, many or a class when expanded.

j_call v_call d_call clone_size cdr3_nt cdr3_aa
TRBJ2-2 TRBV9 NA NA TGTGCCAGCAGCGTAATAAGGGGGAACACCGGGGAGCTGTTTTTT CASSVIRGNTGELFF
TRBJ2-5 TRBV2 TRBD2 few TGTGCCAGCAGTTACTCTAGCGGCCAAGAGACCCAGTACTTC CASSYSSGQETQYF
TRBJ2-3 TRBV12-5 NA NA TGTGCTAGTGGTTTGGCGTCCCCTAGCACAGATACGCAGTATTTT CASGLASPSTDTQYF
TRBJ2-3 TRBV18 TRBD1 few TGTGCCAGCTCACCCAGGACAGGGGGCTGGTCGTTTAGGGATACGCAGTATTTT CASSPRTGGWSFRDTQYF
TRBJ2-5 TRBV2 TRBD1 NA TGTGCCAGCAGTGATAGGACAGGGAAGGAGACCCAGTACTTC CASSDRTGKETQYF
TRBJ2-7 TRBV28 NA few TGTGCCAGCCATTCTAGGCTGTACGAGCAGTACTTC CASHSRLYEQYF
TRBJ2-7 TRBV6-5 TRBD2 few TGTGCCAGCAGTTATTCAGAACTAGCGGGAGCCAACGAGCAGTACTTC CASSYSELAGANEQYF
TRBJ2-7 TRBV30 TRBD1 NA TGTGCCTGGATCCGGGACAGGGGGTACGAGCAGTACTTC CAWIRDRGYEQYF
TRBJ1-6 TRBV30 NA NA TGTGCCTGGGGGCCCTTGATTCTCCCCCTCCACTTT CAWGPLILPLHF
TRBJ1-4 TRBV5-1 TRBD1 few TGCGCCAGCAGCTTACAGGGGAAACCGAATGAAAAACTGTTTTTT CASSLQGKPNEKLFF
TRBJ1-1 TRBV11-2 NA few TGTGCCAGCAGCTTATACGGCACTGAAGCTTTCTTT CASSLYGTEAFF
TRBJ2-2 TRBV5-8 NA NA TGTGCCAGCAGCTTGTTCGCCGGGGAGCTGTTTTTT CASSLFAGELFF
TRBJ2-7 TRBV30 TRBD2 NA TGTGCCTGGAGTGACGGACTAGCGGGACAGCAATGGTACTTC CAWSDGLAGQQWYF
TRBJ2-2 TRBV6-5 NA few TGTGCCAGCAGTTACGGCGGGAACACCGGGGAGCTGTTTTTT CASSYGGNTGELFF
TRBJ1-2 TRBV28 TRBD1 few TGTGCCAGCAGTTCAGGGGGAGAGGACTATGGCTACACCTTC CASSSGGEDYGYTF
TRBJ2-7 TRBV5-1 TRBD2 NA TGCGCCAGCACCCCGGGGGGTTACGAGCAGTACTTC CASTPGGYEQYF
TRBJ1-2 TRBV6-5 NA NA TGTGCCAGCAGTTATGACAAACGGGGCTACACCTTC CASSYDKRGYTF
TRBJ2-1 TRBV7-2 TRBD2 few TGTGCCAGCAGCTTAGGGTGGGAGGGACCCATCAATGAGCAGTTCTTC CASSLGWEGPINEQFF
TRBJ2-7 TRBV4-2 TRBD1 few TGTGCCAGCAGCCAAGCTCGGGGACAGGACTACGAGCAGTACTTC CASSQARGQDYEQYF